This record looks at one T cell receptor beta chain sequence and its context. This record belongs to a study of T cells in Graves' hyperthyroidism and ophthalmopathy. Amplified TCR beta CDR3 regions derived from RNA transcripts. First-round RT-PCR of the TCR CDR3 relied on the HTBI primer set. TCRdb reprocessed the multiplex PCR reads with MiXCR, giving one entry per CDR3 protein. The table includes some 560,000 distinct CDR3 sequences, around 15% detected once. The ends lost 8 bases at V and 2 bases at J; junction bases unmatched: 9. The CDR3 length is 13 residues. CDR1 and CDR2 from the germline V gene are SQVTM and ANQGSEA.

The sequence derives from a woman between 40 and 50 years old with Graves' hyperthyroidism. Sequenced material: blood. The gene calls are TRBV29-1 and TRBJ2-7; TRBD2 matches 7 bases. The CDR3 spells CSTTGEGTYEQYF. DNA of the CDR3: TGCAGCACAACGGGGGAGGGAACCTACGAGCAGTACTTC.